This is a list of T cell receptor beta chains from one sample in a study of T-cell memory formation after mild COVID-19. TCRdb fed the 5' RACE reads into MiXCR, producing one record per CDR3 protein. In the table there are 430,000 or so distinct CDR3 sequences, roughly 25% of which are singletons. Sequenced material: PBMCs or a T cell subset sorted from them (not recorded which). All receptors come from an adult woman who had mild COVID-19 (a few samples of this study predate the infection). Cell type and time point are not known. CDR3s include the opening cysteine and the closing phenylalanine or tryptophan. The D gene is left open where the match is weak. The size field is filled for only some rows; it gives once, few, many or a size class.

abundance	v_gene	d_gene	j_gene	CDR3nt	CDR3aa
.	TRBV7-8	.	TRBJ2-7	TGTGCCAGCAGCTTAAGGGGACACAACTCCTACGAGCAGTACTTC	CASSLRGHNSYEQYF
.	TRBV6-5	TRBD1	TRBJ1-2	TGTGCCAGCAGTTACGACAGGGACTATGGCTACACCTTC	CASSYDRDYGYTF
.	TRBV12-3/TRBV12-4	TRBD1	TRBJ1-3	TGTGCCAGCAGTTTTGCCCCAGGGGGCGGAAACACCATATATTTT	CASSFAPGGGNTIYF
.	TRBV7-9	.	TRBJ2-7	TGTGCCAGCAGCCAGTTGTGGGCCTACGAGCAGTACTTC	CASSQLWAYEQYF
.	TRBV12-3/TRBV12-4	.	TRBJ2-7	TGTGCCAGCAGTGGCAAGGGCTCCTACGAGCAGTACTTC	CASSGKGSYEQYF
.	TRBV18	.	TRBJ2-1	TGTGCCAGCTCACCAGGGGGCATGGGAAATGAGCAGTTCTTC	CASSPGGMGNEQFF
few	TRBV13	TRBD2	TRBJ2-2	TGTGCCAGCAGCCCGCCCGGGACTAGCGGGATAGTCCCCAACACCGGGGAGCTGTTTTTT	CASSPPGTSGIVPNTGELFF
.	TRBV3-1	.	TRBJ2-2	TGTGCCAGCAGCCAATTCCGGAATACGAACACCGGGGAGCTGTTTTTT	CASSQFRNTNTGELFF
.	TRBV24-1	.	TRBJ2-2	TGTGCCACCAGTGACCCAGCCGGGCAGGGAAGGACCGGGGAGCTGTTTTTT	CATSDPAGQGRTGELFF
few	TRBV12-3/TRBV12-4	.	TRBJ2-1	TGTGCCAGCATCCCGAGGCGGGGTCGTTTCTATGAGCAGTTCTTC	CASIPRRGRFYEQFF
few	TRBV20-1	TRBD2	TRBJ2-2	TGCAGTGCTAGAGGGAAGCGGGGGCCCGCGAACACCGGGGAGCTGTTTTTT	CSARGKRGPANTGELFF
.	TRBV7-2	.	TRBJ2-7	TGTGCCAGCAGCCCGTACGGGGGCCCCCGCTCCTACGAGCAGTACTTC	CASSPYGGPRSYEQYF
few	TRBV19	TRBD2	TRBJ2-7	TGTGCCAGTAGTGCTAGCGGGAGTATCGGCGAGCAGTACTTC	CASSASGSIGEQYF
few	TRBV9	TRBD2	TRBJ2-5	TGTGCCAGCAGCGTAGACGGTAGCGGGGGGGCCGGAGAGACCCAGTACTTC	CASSVDGSGGAGETQYF
.	TRBV6-5	.	TRBJ1-1	TGTGCCAGCATCGAAGTGGGGAACACTGAAGCTTTCTTT	CASIEVGNTEAFF
few	TRBV6-5	TRBD1	TRBJ2-1	TGTGCCAGCAGTCCCTACCGGGACAGGGCCTACAATGAGCAGTTCTTC	CASSPYRDRAYNEQFF
.	TRBV30	.	TRBJ2-7	TGTGCCTGGAGTGAAGACTTCGGCGAGCAGTACTTC	CAWSEDFGEQYF
.	TRBV7-6	TRBD2	TRBJ2-3	TGTGCCAGCAGCTTAGCTAGACTAGCGGGTCGCACAGATACGCAGTATTTT	CASSLARLAGRTDTQYF
.	TRBV20-1	TRBD1	TRBJ1-4	TGCAGTGCTATGTCAGGGGGGACTAATGAAAAACTGTTTTTT	CSAMSGGTNEKLFF
many	TRBV7-3	TRBD2	TRBJ2-1	TGTGCCAGCAGCTCGTACGGGACTAGCTACCTCAATGAGCAGTTCTTC	CASSSYGTSYLNEQFF
.	TRBV19	.	TRBJ2-1	TGTGCCAGTAGTATAGACGTCTCCTACAATGAGCAGTTCTTC	CASSIDVSYNEQFF
few	TRBV7-9	.	TRBJ2-3	TGTGCCAGCAGCACCCGATCTAGAGTCCCCACAGATACGCAGTATTTT	CASSTRSRVPTDTQYF
few	TRBV12-3/TRBV12-4	.	TRBJ1-1	TGTGCCAGCAGAGCCGAGAGAGGCACTGAAGCTTTCTTT	CASRAERGTEAFF